The entry below describes one T cell receptor (beta chain). Its antigen is not known. Repertoires were generated with immunoSEQ multiplex PCR, while TCRdb's copy carries only in-frame clones and drops some. This sample has 60,000 to 65,000 clones, with 80% to 90% found just once. This entry belongs to a study of OX40 agonist ivuxolimab in advanced cancers. As for the study in general: Cohort: around 83% men, mean age approximately 66, aged roughly 23 to 90. Eligibility rules accepted prior anti-PD-1, anti-PD-L1 or anti-CTLA-4 therapy, and 35% to 40% had some. Partial responses were seen in three patients, one with hepatocellular carcinoma and two with cutaneous melanoma. Regarding the study as a whole: The authors also found low normalized T-cell clonal expansion in some nonresponders.

The junction had 8 bases not matched to a gene; V was cut back by 1 base and J by 4 bases. Germline CDR1 and CDR2: KGHSH and LQKENI. The CDR3 runs 16 residues. The rearrangement uses TRBV18 and TRBJ2-5, with 8 bases aligning to TRBD1. This TCR was recovered from an adult with an advanced solid tumor such as melanoma, head and neck, liver or kidney cancer. Sequenced here: CD4+ or CD8+ T cells sorted from blood, sampled in a trial of the OX40 agonist ivuxolimab. The DNA of the CDR3 is TGTGCCAGCTCACCACGGAGTGACAGGGGAGCAGAGACCCAGTACTTC. Amino acids: CASSPRSDRGAETQYF. Full variable domain (outside the CDR3, taken from reference TRBV18 and TRBJ2-5): NAGVMQNPRHLVRRRGQEARLRCSPMKGHSHVYWYRQLPEEGLKFMVYLQKENIIDESGMPKERFSAEFPKEGPSILRIQQVVRGDSAAYFCASSPRSDRGAETQYFGPGTRLLVL.